Listed below are T cell receptor beta chains from one sample, sequenced in a study of shared clonotypes between healthy human individuals. Measured with immunoSEQ multiplex PCR; TCRdb has only the in-frame clones, and not every one. The sample contains some 2,000,000 clones, about 95% of which appear only once. The sequenced sample consisted of naive CD8+ T cells sorted from blood. These receptors were collected from a man aged 18 to 30 in good health. The CDR3 runs from the conserved cysteine through the conserved F or W. A D gene is named only where the DNA matches it firmly. Expanded clones get a size class; other rows say once, few or many, or leave the size out.

>TRBJ2-3|-|TRBV29-1|-
TGCAGCGTTGCTCATCTGCAGTATTTT
CSVAHLQYF
>TRBJ1-5|TRBD1|TRBV5-1|once
TGCGCCAGCAGCATTACAGGGGGCGTTGGTCAGCCCCAGCATTTT
CASSITGGVGQPQHF
>TRBJ2-5|-|TRBV14|-
TGTGCCAGCAGCCAAGATCCGCCCGGAGAGGTACAAGAGACCCAGTACTTC
CASSQDPPGEVQETQYF
>TRBJ2-7|-|TRBV6-6|-
TGTGCCACCGGGGACCACTCCTACGAGCAGTACTTC
CATGDHSYEQYF
>TRBJ2-7|-|TRBV30|-
TGTGCCTGGAGTATTTTAGGGGGAAAAAGTTACGAGCAGTACTTC
CAWSILGGKSYEQYF
>TRBJ1-2|-|TRBV9|-
TGTGCCAGCAGCTCCCGGTCCTTAAGCTATGGCTACACCTTC
CASSSRSLSYGYTF
>TRBJ1-6|-|TRBV6-5|once
TGTGCCAGCAGTTACTCCACAAAGGCACCCCTCCACTTT
CASSYSTKAPLHF
>TRBJ2-7|-|TRBV27|-
TGTGCCAGCAGTTCCCCCGGGGACGGCTCCTACGAGCAGTACTTC
CASSSPGDGSYEQYF
>TRBJ2-1|-|TRBV9|-
TGTGCCAGCAGCGTTAGTTTCAATGAGCAGTTCTTC
CASSVSFNEQFF
>TRBJ2-7|-|TRBV6-5|-
TGTGCCAGCAGGGGGGAGTCTCCCTACGAGCAGTACTTC
CASRGESPYEQYF
>TRBJ1-2|-|TRBV4-1|-
TGCGCCAGCAGCCAAGCACCGACAGGTAACTATGGCTACACCTTC
CASSQAPTGNYGYTF
>TRBJ2-7|TRBD1|TRBV7-9|-
TGTGCCAGCAGCTTGGGACAGGGGCAAGCCTACGAGCAGTACTTC
CASSLGQGQAYEQYF
>TRBJ2-7|TRBD1|TRBV19|-
TGTGCCAGTAGCTGGGACAGGACCTCCTACGAGCAGTACTTC
CASSWDRTSYEQYF
>TRBJ2-7|TRBD1|TRBV4-3|-
TGCGCCAGCAGCCAAGGACAGGGCCTCTCCTACGAGCAGTACTTC
CASSQGQGLSYEQYF
>TRBJ2-7|-|TRBV5-4|-
TGTGCCAGCAGCTTGGCGTCAGGGTTCAACTACGAGCAGTACTTC
CASSLASGFNYEQYF
>TRBJ1-6|-|TRBV14|-
TGTGCCAGCAGTCACCCCAGGAGCTCCTATAATTCACCCCTCCACTTT
CASSHPRSSYNSPLHF
>TRBJ2-3|-|TRBV10-3|-
TGTGCCATCAGTGGGGGGCTAGCGGCAGATACGCAGTATTTT
CAISGGLAADTQYF
>TRBJ2-7|-|TRBV4-1|-
TGCGCCAGCAGCCAAGTGAGGGATTCCTACGAGCAGTACTTC
CASSQVRDSYEQYF
>TRBJ1-4|-|TRBV9|-
TGTGCCAGCAGCGTAGGAGGGGGAGATGAAAAACTGTTTTTT
CASSVGGGDEKLFF
>TRBJ2-4|-|TRBV11-3|-
TGTGCCAGCAGCTTAGTTTCGGCGGAATGGATCCTAGCCAAAAACATTCAGTACTTC
CASSLVSAEWILAKNIQYF
>TRBJ2-7|-|TRBV5-1|few
TGCGCCAGCAGCTTGAGTAGTAGCTCCTACGAGCAGTACTTC
CASSLSSSSYEQYF
>TRBJ2-7|-|TRBV6-4|-
TGTGCCAGCAGCCCCCCACAAACCGACTCCTACGAGCAGTACTTC
CASSPPQTDSYEQYF
>TRBJ1-1|-|TRBV7-2|-
TGTGCCAGCAGCCCTTTGGGCAGAGAAGCTTTCTTT
CASSPLGREAFF
>TRBJ1-2|-|TRBV11-2|-
TGTGCCAGCAGCTTACTGACCGGGGATGACTATGGCTACACCTTC
CASSLLTGDDYGYTF
>TRBJ2-7|TRBD1|TRBV12-5|-
TGTGCTAGTGGTTTGTTTCCGGGACAGGGATACTCCTACGAGCAGTACTTC
CASGLFPGQGYSYEQYF
>TRBJ2-1|-|TRBV6-5|-
TGTGCCAGCAGCCCCTCTCTAGGGAATGAGCAGTTCTTC
CASSPSLGNEQFF
>TRBJ2-3|-|TRBV28|once
TGTGCCAGCAGGTTACGGGACGGGCATACGCAGTATTTT
CASRLRDGHTQYF
>TRBJ2-1|-|TRBV10-3|-
TGTGCCATCAGTGGACTGGGAGGCTACAATGAGCAGTTCTTC
CAISGLGGYNEQFF
>TRBJ2-4|-|TRBV4-3|-
TGCGCCAGCAGCCAAGGCCAGTCTGGGGGGCTTGACATTCAGTACTTC
CASSQGQSGGLDIQYF
>TRBJ2-1|-|TRBV28|-
TGTGCCAGCAGTTCCGGGTCCACCTACAATGAGCAGTTCTTC
CASSSGSTYNEQFF
>TRBJ1-1|-|TRBV6-4|-
TGTGCCAGCAGTGTGGGACAGAACACTGAAGCTTTCTTT
CASSVGQNTEAFF
>TRBJ1-2|-|TRBV4-1|-
TGCGCCAGCAGCCAAGATCCAGGTCCTGACTATGGCTACACCTTC
CASSQDPGPDYGYTF
>TRBJ1-1|TRBD1|TRBV14|-
TGTGCCAGCAGCCCGACAGGGTTAGGAACTGAAGCTTTCTTT
CASSPTGLGTEAFF
>TRBJ2-5|-|TRBV2|-
TGTGCCAGCAGTGGGGACTTCCAGGCACCCCAAGAGACCCAGTACTTC
CASSGDFQAPQETQYF
>TRBJ2-2|-|TRBV7-6|-
TGTGCCAGCAGCTTAGGGCCGACCGGGGAGCTGTTTTTT
CASSLGPTGELFF
>TRBJ2-7|-|TRBV6-6|-
TGTGCCAGCAGTTACTCCCTAGGGAATTACGAGCAGTACTTC
CASSYSLGNYEQYF
>TRBJ2-1|-|TRBV19|few
TGTGCCAGCCGGGAGACAGGCACCTACAATGAGCAGTTCTTC
CASRETGTYNEQFF
>TRBJ2-5|-|TRBV11-2|-
TGTGCCAGCAGCTCCGACTTAGAGACCCAGTACTTC
CASSSDLETQYF
>TRBJ2-7|-|TRBV9|-
TGTGCCAGCAGCGTAGGTGTCGGCCAGTTCGAGCAGTACTTC
CASSVGVGQFEQYF
>TRBJ2-1|TRBD2|TRBV12-5|-
TGTGCTAGTGGTTTGCCGCGATTAGGGACTAGCGGGTTTAATGAGCAGTTCTTC
CASGLPRLGTSGFNEQFF
>TRBJ2-2|-|TRBV7-2|-
TGTGCCAGCAGCTCCGGGTCGCACGGGGAGCTGTTTTTT
CASSSGSHGELFF
>TRBJ2-7|-|TRBV30|-
TGTGCCTGGATAAGCAACGGGGGCTACGAGCAGTACTTC
CAWISNGGYEQYF
>TRBJ1-3|-|TRBV7-8|-
TGTGCCAGCAGCTTAAATATCTACTCGAACACCATATATTTT
CASSLNIYSNTIYF
>TRBJ2-7|-|TRBV21-1|-
TGTGCCAGCACCCGACCGAGGAGGGGGGGCCACGAGCAGTACTTC
CASTRPRRGGHEQYF
>TRBJ1-4|-|TRBV11-3|-
TGTGCCAGCAGATCAGGGGCCCGTAATGAAAAACTGTTTTTT
CASRSGARNEKLFF